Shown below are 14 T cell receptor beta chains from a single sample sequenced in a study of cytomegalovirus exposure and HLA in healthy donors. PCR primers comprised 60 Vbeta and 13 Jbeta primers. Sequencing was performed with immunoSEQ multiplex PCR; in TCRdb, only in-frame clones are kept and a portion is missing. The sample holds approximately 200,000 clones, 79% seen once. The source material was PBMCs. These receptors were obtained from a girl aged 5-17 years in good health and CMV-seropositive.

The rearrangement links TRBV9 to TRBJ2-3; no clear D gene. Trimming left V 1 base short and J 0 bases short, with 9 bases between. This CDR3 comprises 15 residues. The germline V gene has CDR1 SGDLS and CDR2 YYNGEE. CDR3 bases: TGTGCCAGCAGCGTACGAGGTTACAGCACAGATACGCAGTATTTT. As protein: CASSVRGYSTDTQYF.

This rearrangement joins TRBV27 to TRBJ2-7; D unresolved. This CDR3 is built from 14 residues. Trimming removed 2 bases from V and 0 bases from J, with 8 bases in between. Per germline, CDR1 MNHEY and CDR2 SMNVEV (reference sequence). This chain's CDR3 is CASSLISSSYEQYF. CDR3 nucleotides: TGTGCCAGCAGTTTAATCTCGTCCTCCTACGAGCAGTACTTC.

CDR3 in amino acids: CASSARGGAFNEQFF. Here the CDR3 DNA reads TGCGCCAGCAGCGCACGCGGGGGGGCTTTTAATGAGCAGTTCTTC. V gene TRBV5-1 combines with J gene TRBJ2-1; TRBD2 matches at 9 bases. The ends lost 4 bases at V and 7 bases at J; junction bases unmatched: 9. This CDR3 is 15 amino acids long. Germline CDR1 reads SGHRS; CDR2 reads YFSETQ.

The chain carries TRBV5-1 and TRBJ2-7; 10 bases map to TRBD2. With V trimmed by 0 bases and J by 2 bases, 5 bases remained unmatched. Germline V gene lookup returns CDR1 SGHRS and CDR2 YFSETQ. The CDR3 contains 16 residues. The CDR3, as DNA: TGCGCCAGCAGCTTGGTTACTAGCGGGGCTACCTACGAGCAGTACTTC. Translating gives CASSLVTSGATYEQYF.

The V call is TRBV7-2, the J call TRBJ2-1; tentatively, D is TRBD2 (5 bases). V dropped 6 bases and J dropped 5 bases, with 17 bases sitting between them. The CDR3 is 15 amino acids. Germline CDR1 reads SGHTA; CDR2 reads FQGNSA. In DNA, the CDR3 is TGTGCCAGCAGAATGGGAGTGGTCGGGGACAATGAGCAGTTCTTC. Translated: CASRMGVVGDNEQFF.

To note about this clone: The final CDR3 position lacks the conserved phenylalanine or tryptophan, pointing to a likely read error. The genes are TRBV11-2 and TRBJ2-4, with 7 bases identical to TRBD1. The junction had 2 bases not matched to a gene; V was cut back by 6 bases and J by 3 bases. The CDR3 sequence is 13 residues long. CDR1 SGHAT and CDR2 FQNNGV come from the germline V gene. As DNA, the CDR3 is TGTGCCAGCAGTGGGACAGTCAAAAACATTCAGTACCTC. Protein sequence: CASSGTVKNIQYL.

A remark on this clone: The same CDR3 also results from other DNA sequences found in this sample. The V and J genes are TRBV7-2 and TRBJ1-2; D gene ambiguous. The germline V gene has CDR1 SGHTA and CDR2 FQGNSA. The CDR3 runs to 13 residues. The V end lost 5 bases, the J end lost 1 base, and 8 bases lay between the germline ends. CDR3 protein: CASSLRGNYGYTF. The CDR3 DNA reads TGTGCCAGCAGCCTACGGGGTAACTATGGCTACACCTTC.

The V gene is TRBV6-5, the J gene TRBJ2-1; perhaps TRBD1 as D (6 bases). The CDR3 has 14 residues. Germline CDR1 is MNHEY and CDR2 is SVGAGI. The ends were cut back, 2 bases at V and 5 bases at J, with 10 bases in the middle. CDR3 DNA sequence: TGTGCCAGCAGTTACGGGGGCGCAGACAATGAGCAGTTCTTC. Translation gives CASSYGGADNEQFF.

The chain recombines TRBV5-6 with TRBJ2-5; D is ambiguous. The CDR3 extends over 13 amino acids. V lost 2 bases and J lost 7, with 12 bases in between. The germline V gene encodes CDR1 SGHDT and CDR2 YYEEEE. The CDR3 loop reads CASSLDSRGTQYF. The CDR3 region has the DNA TGTGCCAGCAGCTTAGACTCCCGAGGGACCCAGTACTTC. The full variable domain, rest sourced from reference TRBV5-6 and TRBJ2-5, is DAGVTQSPTHLIKTRGQQVTLRCSPKSGHDTVSWYQQALGQGPQFIFQYYEEEERQRGNFPDRFSGHQFPNYSSELNVNALLLGDSALYLCASSLDSRGTQYFGPGTRLLVL.

The CDR3 reads CASSPAGGINEQFF. CDR3 sequence (DNA): TGTGCCAGCAGCCCAGCGGGGGGGATCAATGAGCAGTTCTTC. The chain recombines TRBV7-7 with TRBJ2-1, with 10 bases fitting TRBD2. CDR3 length: 14 residues. CDR1 is SSHAT, CDR2 FNYEAQ, per germline (reference sequence). With 5 bases clipped from V and 6 bases from J, the junction kept 4 bases outside the gene matches.

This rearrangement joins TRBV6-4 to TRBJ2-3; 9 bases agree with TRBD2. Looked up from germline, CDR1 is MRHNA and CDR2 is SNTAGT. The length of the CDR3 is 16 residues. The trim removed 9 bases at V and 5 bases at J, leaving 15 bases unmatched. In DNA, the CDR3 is TGTGCCAGGGGTCCCGGGACTAGCCCCCGGGGAGATACGCAGTATTTT. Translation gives CARGPGTSPRGDTQYF.

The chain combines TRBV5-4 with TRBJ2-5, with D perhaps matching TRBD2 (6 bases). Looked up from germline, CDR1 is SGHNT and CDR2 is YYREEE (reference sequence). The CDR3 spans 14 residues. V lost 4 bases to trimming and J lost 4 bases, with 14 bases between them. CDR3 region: CASSTRTTGETQYF. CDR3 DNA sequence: TGTGCCAGCAGCACCCGGACTACTGGAGAGACCCAGTACTTC.

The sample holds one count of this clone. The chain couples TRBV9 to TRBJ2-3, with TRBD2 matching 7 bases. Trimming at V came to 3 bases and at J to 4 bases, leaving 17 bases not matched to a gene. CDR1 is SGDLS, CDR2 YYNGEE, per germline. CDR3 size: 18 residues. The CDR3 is CASSAKGWGGVLPDTQYF. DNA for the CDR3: TGTGCCAGCAGCGCGAAAGGGTGGGGGGGGGTTCTTCCAGATACGCAGTATTTT.

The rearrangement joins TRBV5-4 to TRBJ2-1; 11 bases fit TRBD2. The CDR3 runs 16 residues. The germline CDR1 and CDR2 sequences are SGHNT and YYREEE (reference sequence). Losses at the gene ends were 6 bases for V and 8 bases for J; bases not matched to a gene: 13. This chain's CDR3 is CASTSPLASGGYEQFF. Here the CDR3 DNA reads TGTGCCAGCACCTCGCCCCTGGCTAGCGGGGGGTATGAGCAGTTCTTC.